The 29 T cell receptor beta chains presented below share a single source sample, sequenced in a study of blood T cell repertoires in COVID-19. Measured with immunoSEQ multiplex PCR; TCRdb has only the in-frame clones, and not every one. The repertoire consists of 250,000 or so clones, with around 79% occurring once and the leading ten covering 2.5% to 4%. The material sequenced was peripheral blood. These receptors all stem from a woman of 80 years or more with acute or convalescent COVID-19.

The chain links TRBV18 to TRBJ2-5; tentative D call: TRBD1 (5 bases). Germline values: CDR1 KGHSH, CDR2 LQKENI. V was shortened by 3 bases and J by 4 bases, with 12 bases between the two germline ends. This CDR3 is built from 14 residues. CDR3 sequence (DNA): TGTGCCAGCTCACCGGGGCGCTCCGCAGAGACCCAGTACTTC. Its translation is CASSPGRSAETQYF. Based on the CDR3 plus reference TRBV18 and TRBJ2-5, the full variable domain is NAGVMQNPRHLVRRRGQEARLRCSPMKGHSHVYWYRQLPEEGLKFMVYLQKENIIDESGMPKERFSAEFPKEGPSILRIQQVVRGDSAAYFCASSPGRSAETQYFGPGTRLLVL.

The CDR3 DNA reads TGTGCCAGCAGCTTATTGGCGGGGAAAGGAAACACCATATATTTT. This translates into CASSLLAGKGNTIYF. This rearrangement joins TRBV13 to TRBJ1-3; D not resolved. Trimming took 2 bases from V and 4 from J, leaving 12 bases between them. Germline V gene data show CDR1 as PRHDT and CDR2 as FYEKMQ (reference sequence). The CDR3 contains 15 residues.

This clone is a singleton in its sample. The V and J genes are TRBV18 and TRBJ2-1; no clear D. Germline loops: CDR1 KGHSH, CDR2 LQKENI. The V gene lost 1 base and the J gene lost 0 bases, with 7 bases spanning the gap. The CDR3 has 15 residues. The chain's CDR3 is CASSPRLFSYNEQFF. CDR3 nucleotide sequence: TGTGCCAGCTCACCACGACTTTTCTCCTACAATGAGCAGTTCTTC.

For the CDR3, the DNA is TGTGCCAGCAGCTCGACTTGGAACTATGGCTACACCTTC. Translation: CASSSTWNYGYTF. This chain joins TRBV5-4 and TRBJ1-2; the D is unclear. V lost 3 bases and J 2 bases, leaving 8 bases between the germline ends. This CDR3 has 13 residues. Germline V gene lookup returns CDR1 SGHNT and CDR2 YYREEE (reference sequence).

The genes are TRBV7-2 and TRBJ1-1, with 8 bases identical to TRBD1. With 3 bases clipped from V and 4 bases from J, the junction kept 1 base outside the gene matches. Germline V gives CDR1 SGHTA, CDR2 FQGNSA. This CDR3 is built from 13 residues. The CDR3: CASSLDRATEAFF. The CDR3 DNA reads as TGTGCCAGCAGCTTGGACAGGGCCACTGAAGCTTTCTTT.

This clone appeared once. The chain employs TRBV3-1 (or the pseudogene TRBV3-2) and TRBJ2-7; tentative D call: TRBD1 (7 bases). The CDR3 loop spans 16 amino acids. V gave up 1 base and J gave up 0 bases, with 13 bases separating them. Germline CDR1 reads LGHDT; CDR2 reads YNNKEL (reference sequence). CDR3 sequence: CASSQAGGRSSYEQYF. CDR3 nucleotide sequence: TGTGCCAGCAGCCAAGCAGGGGGGAGGAGCTCCTACGAGCAGTACTTC.

This chain connects TRBV6-5 to TRBJ1-4, with D unclear. This CDR3 is 15 amino acids long. CDR1 is MNHEY and CDR2 is SVGAGI in the germline V gene. The V end was cut by 6 bases, the J end by 5 bases, with 16 bases between. In nucleotides, the CDR3 is TGTGCCAGCAGCTACCGAAGGACGGGGAATGAAAAACTGTTTTTT. It encodes CASSYRRTGNEKLFF.

V gene TRBV29-1 combines with J gene TRBJ2-7; D gene ambiguous. Germline values: CDR1 SQVTM, CDR2 ANQGSEA. The CDR3 has 13 residues. V gave up 1 base and J gave up 9 bases, with 16 bases separating them. This chain's CDR3 is CSVEGADTDRQYF. The DNA of the CDR3 is TGCAGCGTTGAAGGGGCCGACACGGATCGGCAGTACTTC.

The chain has TRBV30 and TRBJ1-2; D remains unclear. The V gene's germline CDR1 is GTSNPN and CDR2 SVGIG (reference sequence). CDR3 size: 11 residues. V gave up 0 bases and J gave up 4 bases, with 3 bases separating them. The DNA for the CDR3 is TGTGCCTGGAGTGTGGCCTATGGCTACACCTTC. Protein sequence: CAWSVAYGYTF.

This clone was seen a single time. V gene TRBV4-1 combines with J gene TRBJ1-4, with D perhaps TRBD1 (6 bases). Between the trimmed V and J ends, which lost 1 base and 5 bases, there was a span of 11 bases. Germline CDR1 MGHRA, CDR2 YSYEKL. The CDR3 totals 15 residues. This chain's CDR3 is CASSQAGTRNEKLFF. CDR3 in DNA: TGCGCCAGCAGCCAAGCCGGGACAAGAAATGAAAAACTGTTTTTT.

A single count supports this clone. The chain has TRBV4-1 and TRBJ2-1; 16 bases match TRBD2. Trimming at V came to 3 bases and at J to 15 bases, leaving 8 bases not matched to a gene. The germline V gene encodes CDR1 MGHRA and CDR2 YSYEKL. The CDR3 extends over 15 amino acids. In DNA, the CDR3 is TGCGCCAGCAGCCACCCCGGGACTAGCGGGAGGGCCGGGTTCTTC. Encoded protein: CASSHPGTSGRAGFF.

This clone turned up a few times. The chain has TRBV10-3 and TRBJ1-3; D is ambiguous. Per the germline V gene, CDR1 is ENHRY and CDR2 is SYGVKD. The length of the CDR3 is 15 residues. Trimming removed 0 bases from V and 0 bases from J, with 6 bases in between. CDR3 DNA: TGTGCCATCAGTGAGTCACGGAGCTCTGGAAACACCATATATTTT. Its protein product is CAISESRSSGNTIYF.

The chain uses TRBV19 and TRBJ1-1; 10 positions match TRBD1. Germline V gene sequence: CDR1 LNHDA, CDR2 SQIVND (reference sequence). The CDR3 has 12 amino acids. V shed 6 bases and J 7 bases; nucleotides not matched to a gene: 2. DNA of the CDR3: TGTGCCAGTAGCAGGGACAGGGGTGAAGCTTTCTTT. It codes for CASSRDRGEAFF.

The V and J genes are TRBV5-1 and TRBJ2-2, with 10 nucleotides matching TRBD2. J was trimmed by 5 bases and V by 3 bases; bases with no gene match: 7. This CDR3 spans 16 amino acids. The germline V gene has CDR1 SGHRS and CDR2 YFSETQ. CDR3 DNA sequence: TGCGCCAGCAGCTCTCAGACTAGCGGGCCTACCGGGGAGCTGTTTTTT. This codes for CASSSQTSGPTGELFF.

This chain uses TRBV10-1 with TRBJ1-4, with TRBD1 identical over 10 bases. This CDR3 region has 14 residues. Germline V lookup: CDR1 WNHNN, CDR2 SYGVQD (reference sequence). The ends lost 4 bases at V and 5 bases at J; junction bases unmatched: 1. The CDR3 reads CASSGQGANEKLFF. The CDR3, as DNA: TGCGCCAGCAGTGGACAGGGGGCAAATGAAAAACTGTTTTTT.

This CDR3 reads CASSTRQGPYGYTF. The CDR3 DNA sequence: TGTGCCAGCAGCACCCGACAGGGGCCGTATGGCTACACCTTC. V usage is TRBV7-9 and J usage is TRBJ1-2, with 8 bases matching TRBD1. Germline V gene lookup returns CDR1 SEHNR and CDR2 FQNEAQ (reference sequence). This CDR3 comprises 14 residues. V gave up 5 bases and J gave up 5 bases; unmatched junction bases: 7.

The chain couples TRBV7-6 to TRBJ2-5, with TRBD2 identical over 8 bases. The CDR3 is 15 residues long. Germline V gene sequence: CDR1 SGHVS, CDR2 FNYEAQ. V trimming: 6 bases; J trimming: 4 bases; junction bases outside the gene matches: 10. The CDR3 bases are TGTGCCAGCAGTTCACGGGGGGGCCGGAGAGAGACCCAGTACTTC. Amino acid sequence: CASSSRGGRRETQYF. The full variable domain, in which reference TRBV7-6 and TRBJ2-5 provide the parts outside the CDR3, is GAGVSQSPRYKVTKRGQDVALRCDPISGHVSLYWYRQALGQGPEFLTYFNYEAQQDKSGLPNDRFSAERPEGSISTLTIQRTEQRDSAMYRCASSSRGGRRETQYFGPGTRLLVL.

This chain links TRBV7-2 with TRBJ2-2; the match to TRBD2 covers 11 bases. Germline loops: CDR1 SGHTA, CDR2 FQGNSA. The CDR3 totals 16 residues. Trimming at V came to 3 bases and at J to 1 base, leaving 1 base not matched to a gene. DNA of the CDR3: TGTGCCAGCAGCTTGACTAGCGGGGTGAACACCGGGGAGCTGTTTTTT. Amino acids: CASSLTSGVNTGELFF.

This clone was recorded only once. This rearrangement joins TRBV9 to TRBJ2-7, with TRBD1 matching over 8 bases. There are 15 residues in the CDR3. Trimming at V came to 3 bases and at J to 5 bases, leaving 10 bases not matched to a gene. Per the germline V gene, CDR1 is SGDLS and CDR2 is YYNGEE. This CDR3 is CASSALVQGVDEQYF. The CDR3, as DNA: TGTGCCAGCAGCGCCCTAGTACAGGGGGTCGACGAGCAGTACTTC.

V gene TRBV12-3 or TRBV12-4 combines with J gene TRBJ1-2; 8 nucleotides line up with TRBD1. J gave up 4 bases and V 5 bases, and 3 bases lay outside the gene matches. There are 13 residues in the CDR3. The CDR3 nucleotides read TGTGCCAGCAGTGCGGACAGGGCCTATGGCTACACCTTC. Translating gives CASSADRAYGYTF.

The rearrangement joins TRBV2 to TRBJ1-2; TRBD1 is a possible D gene (6 bases). The germline V gene has CDR1 SNHLY and CDR2 FYNNEI. This CDR3 spans 13 amino acids. With 6 bases removed from V and 2 bases from J, the gap between germline ends came to 10 bases. DNA for the CDR3: TGTGCCAGCAGAGGACAGAGGAACTATGGCTACACCTTC. It codes for CASRGQRNYGYTF. The full variable domain, in which reference TRBV2 and TRBJ1-2 provide the parts outside the CDR3, is EPEVTQTPSHQVTQMGQEVILRCVPISNHLYFYWYRQILGQKVEFLVSFYNNEISEKSEIFDDQFSVERPDGSNFTLKIRSTKLEDSAMYFCASRGQRNYGYTFGSGTRLTVV.

The CDR3 nucleotides are TGTGCCAGCAGCTTAAAGACTCGCCTTACGGGGACAGATACGCAGTATTTT. As protein: CASSLKTRLTGTDTQYF. This sequence joins TRBV5-4 and TRBJ2-3; weak D call: TRBD2 (5 bases). Germline CDR1 and CDR2: SGHNT and YYREEE (reference sequence). This CDR3 has 17 amino acids. V was trimmed by 2 bases and J by 3 bases, leaving 19 bases between them.

The chain couples TRBV5-1 to TRBJ2-7, with D unclear. V was clipped by 0 bases and J by 6 bases, with 16 bases between them. This CDR3 is built from 15 residues. CDR1 SGHRS and CDR2 YFSETQ come from the germline V gene. CDR3 residues: CASSLGSTAGSEQYF. The DNA for the CDR3 is TGCGCCAGCAGCTTGGGGTCAACGGCAGGTAGCGAGCAGTACTTC.

This clone was seen more than once but under ten times. V usage is TRBV2 and J usage is TRBJ2-7; TRBD2 matches at 9 bases. Germline V gives CDR1 SNHLY, CDR2 FYNNEI. The CDR3 length is 14 residues. V was pared by 8 bases and J by 6 bases, with 11 bases of the junction left unmatched. The CDR3 DNA reads as TGTGCCAGCCGAGGAGCGGGAGGCGGGAGCGAGCAGTACTTC. Encoded protein: CASRGAGGGSEQYF.

This chain joins TRBV2 and TRBJ2-3, with 9 bases matching TRBD2. CDR3 length: 14 residues. CDR1 and CDR2 from the germline V gene are SNHLY and FYNNEI. Losses at the gene ends were 7 bases for V and 3 bases for J; bases not matched to a gene: 5. The CDR3 here is CASNIAGVTDTQYF. The DNA of the CDR3 is TGTGCCAGCAACATAGCGGGAGTGACAGATACGCAGTATTTT.

This clone was seen a few times. This sequence joins TRBV4-2 and TRBJ1-5; TRBD1 is a possible D gene (5 bases). From germline, CDR1 is LGHNA and CDR2 YNFKEQ. V lost 0 bases to trimming and J lost 7 bases, with 13 bases between them. The CDR3 totals 15 residues. CDR3 loop: CASSQEGRGVQPQHF. The CDR3 nucleotides read TGTGCCAGCAGCCAAGAGGGGCGGGGGGTACAGCCCCAGCATTTT.

In DNA, the CDR3 is TGCAGCGTTGATGAGACAGGGGCCAAGAACACTGAAGCTTTCTTT. It codes for CSVDETGAKNTEAFF. J is TRBJ1-1 and V is TRBV29-1, with 8 positions matching TRBD1. From germline, CDR1 is SQVTM and CDR2 ANQGSEA. The V and J ends lost 3 bases and 1 base, in that order; junction bases with no gene match: 7. This CDR3 is built from 15 residues. The full variable domain, completed using reference TRBV29-1 and TRBJ1-1, is SAVISQKPSRDICQRGTSLTIQCQVDSQVTMMFWYRQQPGQSLTLIATANQGSEATYESGFVIDKFPISRPNLTFSTLTVSNMSPEDSSIYLCSVDETGAKNTEAFFGQGTRLTVV.

The chain has TRBV30 and TRBJ1-1; the D gene is possibly TRBD1 (6 bases). Trimming took off 2 bases at V and 3 bases at J, with 10 bases between the two ends. CDR3 size: 13 residues. Germline lookup yields CDR1 GTSNPN and CDR2 SVGIG (reference sequence). The CDR3, as DNA: TGTGCCTGGAGTACAGGGTGGCACACTGAAGCTTTCTTT. Its translation: CAWSTGWHTEAFF. Looking up the rest from reference TRBV30 and TRBJ1-1 gives the full variable domain: SQTIHQWPATLVQPVGSPLSLECTVEGTSNPNLYWYRQAAGRGLQLLFYSVGIGQISSEVPQNLSASRPQDRQFILSSKKLLLSDSGFYLCAWSTGWHTEAFFGQGTRLTVV.

This CDR3 reads CASSQGGRLIWGTDTQYF. The CDR3 nucleotides are TGTGCCAGCAGCCAAGGGGGCAGATTGATTTGGGGCACAGATACGCAGTATTTT. The V call is TRBV14, the J call TRBJ2-3; weak D call: TRBD1 (5 bases). V dropped 1 base and J dropped 1 base, with 18 bases sitting between them. This CDR3 has 18 amino acids. Germline CDR1 is SGHDN and CDR2 is FVKESK.